This TCR beta chain was captured in a study of T cell responses to AZD1222 COVID-19 vaccine. Germline V CDR1 and CDR2: MGHRA, YSYEKL. The CDR3 covers 13 residues. V lost 0 bases and J lost 5, with 7 bases in between. Some clones are missing from TCRdb's copy, which holds only in-frame ones; the method was immunoSEQ multiplex PCR. Found here are 80,000 to 100,000 clones, 80% to 90% of them singletons; the top ten hold 7.5%. The clonotype was recovered from an adult in good health. The material sequenced was peripheral blood, taken on day 0 of AZD1222 vaccination. The rearrangement joins TRBV4-1 to TRBJ1-1; D gene uncertain. CDR3 nucleotides: TGCGCCAGCAGCCAAGAGAGGGCGACTGAAGCTTTCTTT. Its translation: CASSQERATEAFF.